One TCR beta chain is described in this entry. This sample was taken from a study of blood T cell repertoires in COVID-19. Whole-study context: The United States, Italy and Spain were the sources of the acute and convalescent COVID-19 samples.

Authors' methods: Amplifying reference gene primers gave estimates of nucleated cell counts. The assay was immunoSEQ multiplex PCR, and TCRdb's table has in-frame clones only and misses some. V, J and clone size are taken as reported in that table, and D and trimming were inferred from the DNA itself. The sample lists more than 85,000 clones, approximately 91% occurring once. This CDR3 has 17 amino acids. Sequenced material: peripheral blood. The chain has TRBV21-1 and TRBJ1-5; the D call TRBD1 from the table was never checked on the DNA. TRBV21-1 is classified as a pseudogene. This TCR was recovered from a man younger than 35 with acute or convalescent COVID-19. CDR3 in amino acids: CASSKADRGRGNQPQHF. The CDR3 DNA sequence: TGTGCCAGCAGCAAAGCAGACAGGGGCCGGGGCAATCAGCCCCAGCATTTT.